Sequencing of this T cell receptor (beta chain) was carried out in a study of shared clonotypes between healthy human individuals. Profiling relied on immunoSEQ multiplex PCR, and the TCRdb table lists in-frame clones only, not all of them. The sample carries 950,000 to 1,100,000 clones, about 75% recorded once. Study-wide results and caveats: In general, naive subsets displayed greater estimated richness than memory subsets did.

This CDR3 has 17 residues. Germline assignment: CDR1 SGHRS and CDR2 YFSETQ. The J segment lost 2 bases and the V segment lost 3 bases, leaving 6 bases of the junction unmatched. This clone was counted at least ten times. Its antigen is still unknown. V usage is TRBV5-1 and J usage is TRBJ2-6, with 9 bases that match TRBD1. The clonotype was recovered from a man between 18 and 35 years old in good health. The source material was memory CD4+ T cells sorted from blood. Subset meaning: CD45RA-negative fraction. The CDR3 loop is CASSWTGADTGANVLTF. For the CDR3, the DNA is TGCGCCAGCAGCTGGACAGGGGCGGATACTGGGGCCAACGTCCTGACTTTC.